The 21 T cell receptor beta chains in this list originate from one sample, sequenced in a study of T cells in Graves' hyperthyroidism and ophthalmopathy. The TCR beta CDR3 regions underwent amplification using RNA transcripts as the source. The HTBI primer set was used in a first-round RT-PCR of the TCR CDR3. TCRdb analysed the multiplex PCR reads with MiXCR anew, one entry per CDR3 protein. The sample includes about 600,000 distinct CDR3 sequences, around 16% seen only once; the top ten take around 3.3%. The sample was blood. The receptors were sampled from a woman aged 40 to 55 with Graves' ophthalmopathy.

DNA for the CDR3: TGCAGCGCAAAGGGGGCAGGGGGCAATGAGCAGTTCTTC. This gives the protein CSAKGAGGNEQFF. The chain uses TRBV29-1 and TRBJ2-1, with 7 bases matching TRBD1. V lost 7 bases, J lost 6 bases, and 9 bases stayed unmatched. The CDR3 runs 13 residues. CDR1 is SQVTM, CDR2 ANQGSEA, per germline.

This clonotype was seen many times. The genes are TRBV28 and TRBJ2-3, with 7 bases aligning to TRBD2. Per germline, CDR1 MDHEN and CDR2 SYDVKM. The V gene end was trimmed by 6 bases and the J gene end by 5 bases; junction bases not matched to a gene: 8. CDR3 length: 14 residues. CDR3 amino acids: CASRGGTALDTQYF. The CDR3 DNA is TGTGCCAGCAGGGGGGGGACGGCGCTAGATACGCAGTATTTT.

The sample holds a few counts of this clonotype. This chain's CDR3 is CASSSGLAIYTQYF. CDR3 bases: TGTGCCAGCAGTTCGGGACTAGCGATTTATACGCAGTATTTT. The rearrangement links TRBV27 to TRBJ2-3; 10 bases match TRBD2. V trimming: 4 bases; J trimming: 7 bases; junction bases outside the gene matches: 5. Germline V lookup: CDR1 MNHEY, CDR2 SMNVEV (reference sequence). The CDR3 has 14 residues.

V usage is TRBV20-1 and J usage is TRBJ2-5, with D perhaps matching TRBD1 or TRBD2 (6 bases each). The CDR3 length is 13 residues. V was clipped by 5 bases and J by 7 bases, with 17 bases between them. Germline V CDR1 and CDR2: DFQATT, SNEGSKA (reference sequence). CDR3 nucleotide sequence: TGCAGTGCTCCTAGGAGGGGGGCGGGGACCCAGTACTTC. This translates into CSAPRRGAGTQYF.

This clonotype was picked up many times. The rearrangement uses TRBV7-9 and TRBJ2-1, with TRBD1 identical over 7 bases. The germline V gene has CDR1 SEHNR and CDR2 FQNEAQ (reference sequence). Trimming at V came to 5 bases and at J to 7 bases, leaving 11 bases not matched to a gene. This CDR3 contains 15 residues. This chain's CDR3 is CASSTGQAIGNEQFF. CDR3 DNA: TGTGCCAGCAGCACAGGACAGGCTATCGGTAATGAGCAGTTCTTC. Full variable domain (rest looked up from reference TRBV7-9 and TRBJ2-1): DTGVSQNPRHKITKRGQNVTFRCDPISEHNRLYWYRQTLGQGPEFLTYFQNEAQLEKSRLLSDRFSAERPKGSFSTLEIQRTEQGDSAMYLCASSTGQAIGNEQFFGPGTRLTVL.

Only a few counts were recorded for this clonotype. This chain joins TRBV2 and TRBJ1-1; 7 bases map to TRBD1. Losses at the gene ends were 8 bases for V and 1 base for J; bases not matched to a gene: 4. Germline assignment: CDR1 SNHLY and CDR2 FYNNEI. The CDR3 has 13 residues. As DNA, the CDR3 is TGTGCCAGCTACAGGGGACAGAACACTGAAGCTTTCTTT. Translating it yields CASYRGQNTEAFF.

This clonotype showed up many times. The chain combines TRBV30 with TRBJ1-5; D possibly corresponds to TRBD1 (5 bases). Per germline, CDR1 GTSNPN and CDR2 SVGIG (reference sequence). CDR3 length: 14 residues. With 0 bases removed from V and 7 bases from J, the gap between germline ends came to 13 bases. The CDR3 nucleotides read TGTGCCTGGAGTGTACCAGGGCTAGACCAGCCCCAGCATTTT. Amino acid sequence: CAWSVPGLDQPQHF.

In this sample, this clonotype turned up many times. The J gene is TRBJ1-1, the V gene TRBV2; 8 bases fit TRBD1. With V trimmed by 2 bases and J by 4 bases, 3 bases remained unmatched. The CDR3 is 14 residues long. CDR1 is SNHLY and CDR2 is FYNNEI in the germline V gene. The CDR3 sequence is CASSEPQGGTEAFF. CDR3 DNA: TGTGCCAGCAGTGAACCACAGGGGGGCACTGAAGCTTTCTTT.

This clonotype was seen repeatedly, ten times or more. The rearrangement uses TRBV6-6 and TRBJ1-5; TRBD1 aligns across 9 bases. CDR1 is MNHNY, CDR2 SVGAGI, per germline (reference sequence). This CDR3 has 16 amino acids. V lost 0 bases, J lost 7 bases, and 7 bases stayed unmatched. CDR3 sequence (DNA): TGTGCCAGCAGTTACTCCGGGACAGGGATGAGACAGCCCCAGCATTTT. Its translation: CASSYSGTGMRQPQHF.

This chain connects TRBV6-2 or TRBV6-3 to TRBJ1-1, with D possibly TRBD1 on 6 matching bases. With 6 bases removed from V and 7 bases from J, the gap between germline ends came to 21 bases. CDR3 size: 15 residues. Germline CDR1 reads MNHEY; CDR2 reads SVGEGT. The CDR3, as DNA: TGTGCCAGCAGCCACGGGGGATCAGGGGCGGATGAAGCTTTCTTT. This gives the protein CASSHGGSGADEAFF.

This clonotype was found a few times. The chain employs TRBV6-1 and TRBJ2-2; 7 nucleotides line up with TRBD1. Germline V gene lookup returns CDR1 MNHNS and CDR2 SASEGT. The CDR3 extends over 15 amino acids. Unmatched junction bases numbered 5, after V lost 4 bases and J lost 3 bases. In nucleotides, the CDR3 is TGTGCCAGCAGTGCTGGGACAGACCACACCGGGGAGCTGTTTTTT. The encoded protein is CASSAGTDHTGELFF.

The J gene is TRBJ2-3, the V gene TRBV5-1; 11 bases match TRBD2. The CDR3 covers 17 residues. With 3 bases clipped from V and 2 bases from J, the junction kept 8 bases outside the gene matches. Germline CDR1 is SGHRS and CDR2 is YFSETQ. CDR3 protein: CASSSRLAGPDTDTQYF. For the CDR3, the DNA is TGCGCCAGCAGCTCCAGACTAGCGGGGCCGGACACAGATACGCAGTATTTT.

The rearrangement joins TRBV27 to TRBJ2-5; 7 bases match TRBD1. Germline CDR1 and CDR2: MNHEY and SMNVEV (reference sequence). This CDR3 spans 15 amino acids. The V gene end was trimmed by 5 bases and the J gene end by 5 bases; junction bases not matched to a gene: 11. The CDR3 DNA follows: TGTGCCAGCAGTCCGATAGACAGGGCCAGGGAGACCCAGTACTTC. This codes for CASSPIDRARETQYF.

About this clonotype: This could be a read error, since a much larger clone is one nucleotide away. The genes are TRBV2 and TRBJ1-5; a weak D match, TRBD1 (6 bases). The CDR3 is made up of 18 amino acids. Germline values: CDR1 SNHLY, CDR2 FYNNEI. Trimming removed 11 bases from V and 7 bases from J, with 33 bases in between. For the CDR3, the DNA is TGTGCCGGCACGTCACAGGGCCCACTAAGAGGATCGGGGCAGCCCCAGCATTTT. It translates to CAGTSQGPLRGSGQPQHF.

This clonotype was detected ten times or more. J is TRBJ1-1 and V is TRBV10-3; possibly TRBD1 for D (5 bases). The CDR3 sequence is 17 residues long. Trimming left V 6 bases short and J 3 bases short, with 23 bases between. Germline V gene sequence: CDR1 ENHRY, CDR2 SYGVKD. The chain's CDR3 is CAISKDGSQGTDTEAFF. As DNA, the CDR3 is TGTGCCATCAGCAAGGACGGCTCTCAGGGAACAGACACTGAAGCTTTCTTT.

About this clonotype: Compared with germline, one end of the junction differs, possibly owing to a read error. CDR3 residues: CASSLASGFPGARHEQFF. The CDR3 DNA follows: TGTGCTAGCAGCTTAGCCTCGGGATTCCCTGGGGCCAGGCATGAGCAGTTCTTC. The rearrangement uses TRBV7-7 and TRBJ2-1; D assignment may be TRBD1 or TRBD2 (5 bases each). The germline gives CDR1 SSHAT, CDR2 FNYEAQ (reference sequence). The CDR3 spans 18 residues.

This chain connects TRBV10-3 to TRBJ2-3; either TRBD1 or TRBD2 may supply D (5 bases each). Germline V CDR1 and CDR2: ENHRY, SYGVKD. The CDR3 covers 15 residues. Between the trimmed V and J ends, which lost 10 bases and 6 bases, there was a span of 23 bases. Here the CDR3 reads CATSPGPPLADTQYF. In DNA form, the CDR3 reads TGTGCCACTAGTCCGGGACCTCCACTGGCTGATACGCAGTATTTT.

For this clonotype: It may be a read error: a sequence one base away is much more abundant. This chain links TRBV18 with TRBJ2-7; the match to TRBD2 covers 11 bases. The CDR3 length is 16 residues. Germline CDR1 reads KGHSH; CDR2 reads LQKENI. The chain's CDR3 is CASPPKTSGISYEQYF. CDR3 in DNA: TGTGCCAGCCCACCGAAGACTAGCGGGATCTCCTACGAGCAGTACTTC.

The sample holds many counts of this clonotype. Given a much more abundant clone one base away, this may be a read error. CDR3 in amino acids: CASSKTVNTEAFF. The CDR3 DNA reads TGTGCCAGCAGTAAGACAGTGAACACTGAAGCTTTCTTT. The rearrangement uses TRBV6-1 and TRBJ1-1; TRBD1 might be the D (5 bases). Per the germline V gene, CDR1 is MNHNS and CDR2 is SASEGT. This CDR3 spans 13 amino acids. Trimming stripped 5 bases from V and 0 bases from J, with 7 bases between.

This clonotype was detected ten times or more. This chain uses TRBV7-9 with TRBJ2-1; D gene unclear. This CDR3 is built from 13 residues. Trimming removed 5 bases from V and 6 bases from J, with 11 bases in between. Germline V gene sequence: CDR1 SEHNR, CDR2 FQNEAQ (reference sequence). Here the CDR3 DNA reads TGTGCCAGCAGCCCCACATCCGGCAATGAGCAGTTCTTC. It codes for CASSPTSGNEQFF.

With regard to this clonotype: Mismatch with germline at one junction end may stem from a read error. This rearrangement joins TRBV2 to TRBJ2-1; no clear D gene. The V gene's germline CDR1 is SNHLY and CDR2 FYNNEI. This CDR3 contains 15 residues. The CDR3 protein is CASSEERSSCNEQFF. As DNA, the CDR3 is TGTGCCAGCAGTGAGGAGAGGAGCTCCTGCAATGAGCAGTTCTTC.